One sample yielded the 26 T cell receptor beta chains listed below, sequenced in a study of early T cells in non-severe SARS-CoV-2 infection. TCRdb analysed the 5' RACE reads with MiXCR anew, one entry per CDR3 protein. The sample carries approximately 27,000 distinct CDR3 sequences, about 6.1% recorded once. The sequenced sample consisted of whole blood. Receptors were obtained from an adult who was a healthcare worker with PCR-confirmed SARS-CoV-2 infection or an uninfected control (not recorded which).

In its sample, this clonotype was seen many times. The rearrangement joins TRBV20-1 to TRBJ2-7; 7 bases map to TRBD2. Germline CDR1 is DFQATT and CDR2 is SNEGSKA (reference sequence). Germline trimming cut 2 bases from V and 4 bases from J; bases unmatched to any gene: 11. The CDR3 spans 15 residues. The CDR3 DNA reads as TGCAGTGCTAGATTTAACGGCGGGAGTAATTACGAGCAGTACTTC. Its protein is CSARFNGGSNYEQYF.

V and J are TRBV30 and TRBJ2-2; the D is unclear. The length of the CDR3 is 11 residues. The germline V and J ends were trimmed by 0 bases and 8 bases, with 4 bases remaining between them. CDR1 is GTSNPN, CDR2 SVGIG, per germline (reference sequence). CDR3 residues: CAWSVGGELFF. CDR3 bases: TGTGCCTGGAGTGTAGGGGGGGAGCTGTTTTTT.

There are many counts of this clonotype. CDR3 amino acids: CASSVSSSGYNEQFF. In DNA form, the CDR3 reads TGTGCCAGCAGCGTGTCTTCTAGCGGATACAATGAGCAGTTCTTC. The V gene is TRBV9, the J gene TRBJ2-1; 7 nucleotides agree with TRBD2. Germline V gene lookup returns CDR1 SGDLS and CDR2 YYNGEE. This CDR3 has 15 amino acids. After removal of 2 bases from V and 4 bases from J, the junction contained 6 bases not matched to a gene.

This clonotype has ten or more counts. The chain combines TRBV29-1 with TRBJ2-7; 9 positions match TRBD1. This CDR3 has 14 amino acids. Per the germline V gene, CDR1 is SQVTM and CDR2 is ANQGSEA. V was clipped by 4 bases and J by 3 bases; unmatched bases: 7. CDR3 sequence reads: CSVGGQGSIYEQYF. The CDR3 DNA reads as TGCAGCGTTGGGGGACAGGGATCCATCTACGAGCAGTACTTC.

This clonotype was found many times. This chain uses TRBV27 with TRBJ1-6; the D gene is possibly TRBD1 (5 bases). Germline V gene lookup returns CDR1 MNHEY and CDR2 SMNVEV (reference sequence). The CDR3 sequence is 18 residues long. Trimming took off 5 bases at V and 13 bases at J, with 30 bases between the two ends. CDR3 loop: CASSPTVPLEVGHRPLHF. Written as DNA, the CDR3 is TGTGCCAGCAGTCCTACCGTCCCGCTCGAGGTTGGTCACAGGCCCCTCCACTTT.

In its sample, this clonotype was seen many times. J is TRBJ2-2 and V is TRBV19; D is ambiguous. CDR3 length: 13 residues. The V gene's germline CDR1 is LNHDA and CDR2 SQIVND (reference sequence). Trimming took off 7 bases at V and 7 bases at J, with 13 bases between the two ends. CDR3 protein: CASTPDFGGELFF. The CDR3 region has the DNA TGTGCCAGTACCCCAGACTTTGGCGGGGAGCTGTTTTTT.

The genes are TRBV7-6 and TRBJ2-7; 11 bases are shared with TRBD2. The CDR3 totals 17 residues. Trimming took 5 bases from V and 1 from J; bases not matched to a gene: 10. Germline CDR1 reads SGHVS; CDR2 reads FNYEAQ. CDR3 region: CASSVTPGTSGSYEQYF. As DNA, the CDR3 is TGTGCCAGCAGCGTAACTCCCGGGACTAGCGGTTCCTACGAGCAGTACTTC.

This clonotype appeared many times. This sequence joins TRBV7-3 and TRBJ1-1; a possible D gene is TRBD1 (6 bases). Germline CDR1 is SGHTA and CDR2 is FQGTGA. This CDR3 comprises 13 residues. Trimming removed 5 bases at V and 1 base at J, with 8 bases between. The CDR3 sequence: CASSQQGNTEAFF. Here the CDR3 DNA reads TGTGCCAGCAGCCAACAGGGGAACACTGAAGCTTTCTTT.

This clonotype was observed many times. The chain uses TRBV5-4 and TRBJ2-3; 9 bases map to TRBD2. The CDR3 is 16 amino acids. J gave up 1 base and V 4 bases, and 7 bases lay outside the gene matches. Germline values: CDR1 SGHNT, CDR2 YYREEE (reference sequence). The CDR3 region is CASSTGLARGTDTQYF. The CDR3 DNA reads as TGTGCCAGCAGCACGGGACTAGCTAGGGGCACAGATACGCAGTATTTT.

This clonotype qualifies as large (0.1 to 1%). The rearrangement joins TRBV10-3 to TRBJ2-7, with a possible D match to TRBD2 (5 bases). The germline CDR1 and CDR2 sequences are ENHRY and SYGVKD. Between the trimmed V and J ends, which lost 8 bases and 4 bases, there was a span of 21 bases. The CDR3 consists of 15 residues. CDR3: CAIGLLQNPIYEQYF. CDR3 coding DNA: TGTGCCATCGGACTGCTTCAAAATCCGATTTACGAGCAGTACTTC.

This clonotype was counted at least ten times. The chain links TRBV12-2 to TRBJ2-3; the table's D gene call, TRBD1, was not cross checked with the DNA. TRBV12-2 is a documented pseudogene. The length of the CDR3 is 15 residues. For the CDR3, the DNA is TGTGCAAGTCACTGTCGACGGGACATTACAGATACGCAGTATTTT. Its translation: CASHCRRDITDTQYF.

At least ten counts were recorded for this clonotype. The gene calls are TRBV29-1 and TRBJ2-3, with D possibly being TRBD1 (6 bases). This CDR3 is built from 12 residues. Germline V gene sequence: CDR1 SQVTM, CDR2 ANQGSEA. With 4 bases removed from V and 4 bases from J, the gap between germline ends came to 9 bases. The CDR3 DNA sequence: TGCAGCGTTGGTGCAGGGGCAGATACGCAGTATTTT. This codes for CSVGAGADTQYF.

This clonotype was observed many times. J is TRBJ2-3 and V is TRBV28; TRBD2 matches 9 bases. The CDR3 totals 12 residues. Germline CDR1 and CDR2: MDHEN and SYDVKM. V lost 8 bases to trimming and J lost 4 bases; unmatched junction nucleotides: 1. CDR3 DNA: TGTGCCAGCGCGGGGGGGGCAGATACGCAGTATTTT. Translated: CASAGGADTQYF.

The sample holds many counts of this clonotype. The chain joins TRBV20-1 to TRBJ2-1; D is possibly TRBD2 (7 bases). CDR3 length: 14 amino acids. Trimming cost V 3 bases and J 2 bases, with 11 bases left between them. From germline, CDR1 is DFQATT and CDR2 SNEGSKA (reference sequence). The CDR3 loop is CSASGGPPYNEQFF. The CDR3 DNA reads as TGCAGTGCTAGCGGGGGGCCCCCCTACAATGAGCAGTTCTTC.

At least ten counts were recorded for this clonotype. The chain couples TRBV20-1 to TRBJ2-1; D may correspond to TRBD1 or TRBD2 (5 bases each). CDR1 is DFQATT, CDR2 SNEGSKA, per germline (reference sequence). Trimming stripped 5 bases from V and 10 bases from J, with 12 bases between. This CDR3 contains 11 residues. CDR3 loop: CSAPRDREQFF. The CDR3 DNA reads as TGCAGTGCTCCCCGGGACCGAGAGCAGTTCTTC.

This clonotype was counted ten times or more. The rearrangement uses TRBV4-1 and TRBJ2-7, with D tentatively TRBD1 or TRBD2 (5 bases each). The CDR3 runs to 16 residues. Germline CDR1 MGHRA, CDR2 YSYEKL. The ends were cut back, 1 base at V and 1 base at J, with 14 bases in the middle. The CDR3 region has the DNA TGCGCCAGCAGCCAAGGAGAGGGGAGCCCTTCCTACGAGCAGTACTTC. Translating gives CASSQGEGSPSYEQYF.

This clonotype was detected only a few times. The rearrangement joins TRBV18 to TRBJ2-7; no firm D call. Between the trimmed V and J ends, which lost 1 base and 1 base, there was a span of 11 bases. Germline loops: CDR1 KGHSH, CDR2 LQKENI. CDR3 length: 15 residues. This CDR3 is CASSPLSGSSYEQYF. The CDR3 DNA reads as TGTGCCAGCTCACCACTTTCGGGTTCATCCTACGAGCAGTACTTC.

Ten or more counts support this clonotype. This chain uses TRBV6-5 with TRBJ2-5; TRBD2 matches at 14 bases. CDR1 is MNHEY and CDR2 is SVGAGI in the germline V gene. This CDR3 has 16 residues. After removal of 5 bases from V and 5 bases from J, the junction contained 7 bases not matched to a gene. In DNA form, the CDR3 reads TGTGCCAGCAGTCCGTACCGACTAGCGGGAGGGGAGACCCAGTACTTC. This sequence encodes CASSPYRLAGGETQYF.

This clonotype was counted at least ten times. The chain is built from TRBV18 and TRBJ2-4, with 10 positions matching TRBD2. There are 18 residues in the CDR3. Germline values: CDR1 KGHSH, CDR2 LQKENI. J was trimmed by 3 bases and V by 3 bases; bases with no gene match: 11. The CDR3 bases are TGTGCCAGCTCACCGATTGCTAGCGGGAGTCTAGACAAAAACATTCAGTACTTC. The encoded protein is CASSPIASGSLDKNIQYF. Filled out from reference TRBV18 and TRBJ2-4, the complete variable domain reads NAGVMQNPRHLVRRRGQEARLRCSPMKGHSHVYWYRQLPEEGLKFMVYLQKENIIDESGMPKERFSAEFPKEGPSILRIQQVVRGDSAAYFCASSPIASGSLDKNIQYFGAGTRLSVL.

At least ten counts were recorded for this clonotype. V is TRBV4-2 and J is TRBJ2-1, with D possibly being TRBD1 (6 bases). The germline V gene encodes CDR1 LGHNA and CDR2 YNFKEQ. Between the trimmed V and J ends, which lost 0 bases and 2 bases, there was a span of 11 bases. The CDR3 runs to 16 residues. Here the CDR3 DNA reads TGTGCCAGCAGCCAAGATGAGGGGGAAACCTACAATGAGCAGTTCTTC. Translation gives CASSQDEGETYNEQFF.

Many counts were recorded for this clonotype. CDR3 DNA: TGTGCCAGCAGGCCCAGCGAGGGACTAGCCACGTACAATGAGCAGTTCTTC. This sequence encodes CASRPSEGLATYNEQFF. The V gene is TRBV12-3 or TRBV12-4, the J gene TRBJ2-1, with 9 nucleotides matching TRBD2. V was clipped by 6 bases and J by 4 bases; unmatched bases: 13. The CDR3 has 17 amino acids.

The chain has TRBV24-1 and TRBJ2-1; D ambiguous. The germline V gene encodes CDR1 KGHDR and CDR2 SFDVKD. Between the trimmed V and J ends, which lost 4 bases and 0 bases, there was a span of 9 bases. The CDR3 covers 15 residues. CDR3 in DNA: TGTGCCACCAGTGAAGGAGACTTCTCCTACAATGAGCAGTTCTTC. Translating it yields CATSEGDFSYNEQFF.

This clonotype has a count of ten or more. This chain's CDR3 is CASSKANRTKNPPYEQYF. CDR3 nucleotides: TGTGCCAGCAGCAAAGCGAACCGGACCAAGAACCCCCCCTACGAGCAGTACTTC. This sequence joins TRBV21-1 and TRBJ2-7; the DNA was not used to check the table's D call, TRBD1. TRBV21-1 counts as a pseudogene. This CDR3 spans 18 amino acids.

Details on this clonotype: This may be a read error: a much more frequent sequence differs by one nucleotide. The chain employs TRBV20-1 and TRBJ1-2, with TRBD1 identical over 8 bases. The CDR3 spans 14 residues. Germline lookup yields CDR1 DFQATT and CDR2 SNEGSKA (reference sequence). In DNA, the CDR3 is TGCAGTACTAGATCTATCCAGGGGGCGGTCGGCTACACCTTC. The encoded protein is CSTRSIQGAVGYTF.

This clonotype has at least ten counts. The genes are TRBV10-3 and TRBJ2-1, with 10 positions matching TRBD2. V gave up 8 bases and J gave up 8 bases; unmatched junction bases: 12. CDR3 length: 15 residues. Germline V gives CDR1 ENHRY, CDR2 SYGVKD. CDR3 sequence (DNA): TGTGCCATCGGACCCGAAGCGGGAGGGAAGGATGAGCAGTTCTTC. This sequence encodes CAIGPEAGGKDEQFF.

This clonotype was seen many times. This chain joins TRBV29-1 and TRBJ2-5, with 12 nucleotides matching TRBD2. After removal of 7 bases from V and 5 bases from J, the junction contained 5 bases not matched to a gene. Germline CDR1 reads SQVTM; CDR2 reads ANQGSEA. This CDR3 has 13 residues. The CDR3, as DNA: TGCAGCGCCCGGACTAGCGGGAAGGAGACCCAGTACTTC. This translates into CSARTSGKETQYF.